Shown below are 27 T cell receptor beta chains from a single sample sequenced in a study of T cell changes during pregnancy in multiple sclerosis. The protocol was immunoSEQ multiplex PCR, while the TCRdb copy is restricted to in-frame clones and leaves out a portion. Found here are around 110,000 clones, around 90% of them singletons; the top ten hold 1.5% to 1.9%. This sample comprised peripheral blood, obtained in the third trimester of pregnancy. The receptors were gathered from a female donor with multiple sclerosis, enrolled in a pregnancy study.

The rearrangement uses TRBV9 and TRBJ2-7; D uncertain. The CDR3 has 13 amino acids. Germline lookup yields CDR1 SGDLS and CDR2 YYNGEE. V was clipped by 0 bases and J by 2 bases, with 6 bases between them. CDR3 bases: TGTGCCAGCAGCGTAGATCAGGCCTACGAGCAGTACTTC. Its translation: CASSVDQAYEQYF.

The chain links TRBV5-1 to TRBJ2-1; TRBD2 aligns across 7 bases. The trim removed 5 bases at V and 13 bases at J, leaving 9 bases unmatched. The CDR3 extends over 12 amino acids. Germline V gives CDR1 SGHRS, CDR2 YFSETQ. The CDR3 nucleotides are TGCGCCAGCAGAGGGGAGGGGTTGCCACAGTTCTTC. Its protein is CASRGEGLPQFF. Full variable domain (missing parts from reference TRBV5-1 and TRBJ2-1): KAGVTQTPRYLIKTRGQQVTLSCSPISGHRSVSWYQQTPGQGLQFLFEYFSETQRNKGNFPGRFSGRQFSNSRSEMNVSTLELGDSALYLCASRGEGLPQFFGPGTRLTVL.

In nucleotides, the CDR3 is TGTGCCAGCAGCTCCGGGACTAGCGGGAGAGGAGCCTACAATGAGCAGTTCTTC. This gives the protein CASSSGTSGRGAYNEQFF. The chain links TRBV7-6 to TRBJ2-1; TRBD2 aligns across 14 bases. CDR1 and CDR2 (germline): SGHVS, FNYEAQ. V trimming: 4 bases; J trimming: 2 bases; junction bases outside the gene matches: 7. CDR3 length equals 18 residues.

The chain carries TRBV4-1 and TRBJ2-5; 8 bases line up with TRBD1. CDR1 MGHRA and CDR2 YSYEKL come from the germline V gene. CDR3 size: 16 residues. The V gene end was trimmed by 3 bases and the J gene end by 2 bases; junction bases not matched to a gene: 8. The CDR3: CASSHEAGDRQETQYF. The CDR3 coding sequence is TGCGCCAGCAGCCATGAAGCCGGGGACAGGCAAGAGACCCAGTACTTC.

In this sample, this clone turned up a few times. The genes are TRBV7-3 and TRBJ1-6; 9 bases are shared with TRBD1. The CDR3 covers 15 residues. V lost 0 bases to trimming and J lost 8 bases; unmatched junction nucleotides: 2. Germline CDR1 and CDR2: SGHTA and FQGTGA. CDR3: CASSLTGDRDSPLHF. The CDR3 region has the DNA TGTGCCAGCAGCTTAACCGGGGACAGGGATTCACCCCTCCACTTT.

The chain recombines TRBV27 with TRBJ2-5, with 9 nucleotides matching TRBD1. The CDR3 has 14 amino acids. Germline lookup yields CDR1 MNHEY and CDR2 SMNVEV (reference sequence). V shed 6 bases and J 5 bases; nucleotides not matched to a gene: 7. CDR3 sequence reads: CASRSGTGLETQYF. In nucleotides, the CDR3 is TGTGCCAGCAGATCCGGGACAGGGTTGGAGACCCAGTACTTC.

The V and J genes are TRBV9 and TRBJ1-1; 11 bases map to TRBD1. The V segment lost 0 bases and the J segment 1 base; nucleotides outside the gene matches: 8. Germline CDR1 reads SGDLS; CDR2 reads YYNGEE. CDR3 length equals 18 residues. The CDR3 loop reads CASSVAGQGAGQNTEAFF. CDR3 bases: TGTGCCAGCAGCGTAGCCGGACAGGGGGCCGGACAGAACACTGAAGCTTTCTTT. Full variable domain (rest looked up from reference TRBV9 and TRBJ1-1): DSGVTQTPKHLITATGQRVTLRCSPRSGDLSVYWYQQSLDQGLQFLIQYYNGEERAKGNILERFSAQQFPDLHSELNLSSLELGDSALYFCASSVAGQGAGQNTEAFFGQGTRLTVV.

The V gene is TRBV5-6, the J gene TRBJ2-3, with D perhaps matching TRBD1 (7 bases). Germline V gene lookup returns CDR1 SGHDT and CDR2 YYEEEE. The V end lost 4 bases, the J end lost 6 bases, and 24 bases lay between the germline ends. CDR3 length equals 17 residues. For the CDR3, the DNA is TGTGCCAGCAGCCGACCGACAGGGACTCCAGGTCAGGATACGCAGTATTTT. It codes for CASSRPTGTPGQDTQYF.

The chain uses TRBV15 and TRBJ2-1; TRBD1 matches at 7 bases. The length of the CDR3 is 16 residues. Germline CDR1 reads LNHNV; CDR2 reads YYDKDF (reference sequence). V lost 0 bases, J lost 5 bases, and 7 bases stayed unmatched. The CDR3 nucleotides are TGTGCCACCAGCAGAGATACAGGACAGGCTCACAATGAGCAGTTCTTC. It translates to CATSRDTGQAHNEQFF.

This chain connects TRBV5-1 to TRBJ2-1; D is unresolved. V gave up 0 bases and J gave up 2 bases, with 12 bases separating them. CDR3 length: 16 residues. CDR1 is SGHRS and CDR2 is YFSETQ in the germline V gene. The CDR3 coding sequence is TGCGCCAGCAGCTTGGCCTCTAGTTCGACCTACAATGAGCAGTTCTTC. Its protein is CASSLASSSTYNEQFF.

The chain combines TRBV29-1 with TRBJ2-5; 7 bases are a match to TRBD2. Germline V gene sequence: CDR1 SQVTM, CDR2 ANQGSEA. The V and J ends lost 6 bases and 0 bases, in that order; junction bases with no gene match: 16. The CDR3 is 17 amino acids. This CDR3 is CSVAYLWERDHQETQYF. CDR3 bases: TGCAGCGTCGCCTATTTGTGGGAGCGGGACCACCAAGAGACCCAGTACTTC.

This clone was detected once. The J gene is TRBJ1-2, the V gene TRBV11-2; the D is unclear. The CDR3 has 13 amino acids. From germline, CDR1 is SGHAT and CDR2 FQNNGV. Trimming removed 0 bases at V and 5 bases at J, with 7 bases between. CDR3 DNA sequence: TGTGCCAGCAGCTTAGATCGGGGTTATGGCTACACCTTC. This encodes CASSLDRGYGYTF.

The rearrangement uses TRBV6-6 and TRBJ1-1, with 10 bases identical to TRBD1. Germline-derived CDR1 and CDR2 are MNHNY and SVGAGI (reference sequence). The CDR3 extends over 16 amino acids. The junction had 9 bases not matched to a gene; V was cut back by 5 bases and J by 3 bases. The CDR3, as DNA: TGTGCCAGCAGTCTACCGGCCGGGACAGGGGACACTGAAGCTTTCTTT. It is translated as CASSLPAGTGDTEAFF.

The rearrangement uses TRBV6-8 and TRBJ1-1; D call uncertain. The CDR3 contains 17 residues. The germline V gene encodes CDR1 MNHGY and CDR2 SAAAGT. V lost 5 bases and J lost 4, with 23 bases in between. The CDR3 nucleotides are TGTGCCAGCAGTGTCTTTACCGGACTCTGTGAGGGCACTGAAGCTTTCTTT. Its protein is CASSVFTGLCEGTEAFF.

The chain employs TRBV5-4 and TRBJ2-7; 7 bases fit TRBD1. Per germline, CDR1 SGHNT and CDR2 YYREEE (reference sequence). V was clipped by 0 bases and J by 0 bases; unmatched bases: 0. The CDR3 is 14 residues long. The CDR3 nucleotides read TGTGCCAGCAGCTTGGACAGGGGCTCCTACGAGCAGTACTTC. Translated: CASSLDRGSYEQYF.

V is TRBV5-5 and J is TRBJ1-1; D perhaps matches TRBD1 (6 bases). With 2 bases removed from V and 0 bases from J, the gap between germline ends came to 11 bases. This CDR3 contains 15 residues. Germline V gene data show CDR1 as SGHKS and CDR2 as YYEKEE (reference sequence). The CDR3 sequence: CASSFPDRLNTEAFF. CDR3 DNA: TGTGCCAGCAGCTTCCCCGACAGGTTGAACACTGAAGCTTTCTTT.

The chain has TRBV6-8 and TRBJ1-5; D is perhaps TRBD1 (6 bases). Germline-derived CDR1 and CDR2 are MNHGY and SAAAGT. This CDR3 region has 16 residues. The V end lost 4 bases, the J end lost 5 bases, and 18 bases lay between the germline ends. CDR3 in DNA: TGTGCCAGCAGTTGCAAGGGGGACAAGGCAGATCAGCCCCAGCATTTT. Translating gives CASSCKGDKADQPQHF.

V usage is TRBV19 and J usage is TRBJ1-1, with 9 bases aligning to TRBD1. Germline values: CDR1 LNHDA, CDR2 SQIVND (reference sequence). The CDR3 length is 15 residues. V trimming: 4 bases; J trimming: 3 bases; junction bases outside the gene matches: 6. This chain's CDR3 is CASSRDRGIHTEAFF. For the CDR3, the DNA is TGTGCCAGTAGTAGAGACAGGGGGATTCACACTGAAGCTTTCTTT.

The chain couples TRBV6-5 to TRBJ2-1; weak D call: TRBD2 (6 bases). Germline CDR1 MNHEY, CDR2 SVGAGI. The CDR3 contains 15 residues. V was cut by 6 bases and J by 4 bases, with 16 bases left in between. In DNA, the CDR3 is TGTGCCAGCAGCTCCCCGGGACTCCAGTACAATGAGCAGTTCTTC. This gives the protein CASSSPGLQYNEQFF.

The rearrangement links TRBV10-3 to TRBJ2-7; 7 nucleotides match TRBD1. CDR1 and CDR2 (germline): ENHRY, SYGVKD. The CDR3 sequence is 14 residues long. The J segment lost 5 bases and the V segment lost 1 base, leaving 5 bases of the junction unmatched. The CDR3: CAISELGQSHEQYF. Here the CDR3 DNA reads TGTGCCATCAGTGAGTTGGGACAGAGCCACGAGCAGTACTTC.

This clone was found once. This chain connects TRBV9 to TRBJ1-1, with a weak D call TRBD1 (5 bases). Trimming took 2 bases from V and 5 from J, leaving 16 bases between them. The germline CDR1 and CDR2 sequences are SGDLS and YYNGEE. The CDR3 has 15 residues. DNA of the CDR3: TGTGCCAGCAGCGTCCTCGACAGTTCGGCGACTGAAGCTTTCTTT. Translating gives CASSVLDSSATEAFF.

CDR3 DNA sequence: TGTGCCAGCAGCGGGGCCACAGGGCCCACTGAAGCTTTCTTT. Its protein product is CASSGATGPTEAFF. The V call is TRBV9, the J call TRBJ1-1; weak D call: TRBD1 (6 bases). This CDR3 region has 14 residues. CDR1 is SGDLS and CDR2 is YYNGEE in the germline V gene. Trimming left V 3 bases short and J 4 bases short, with 13 bases between.

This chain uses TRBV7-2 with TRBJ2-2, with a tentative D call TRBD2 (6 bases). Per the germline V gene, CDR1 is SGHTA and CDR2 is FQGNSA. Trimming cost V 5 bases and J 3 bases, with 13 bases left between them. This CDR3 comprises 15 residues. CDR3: CASSPLGSDTGELFF. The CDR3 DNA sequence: TGTGCCAGCAGCCCCCTCGGGAGCGACACCGGGGAGCTGTTTTTT.

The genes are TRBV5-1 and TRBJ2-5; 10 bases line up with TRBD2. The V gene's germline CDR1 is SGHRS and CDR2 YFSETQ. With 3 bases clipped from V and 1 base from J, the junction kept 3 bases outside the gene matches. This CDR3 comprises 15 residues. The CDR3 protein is CASSSGLATQETQYF. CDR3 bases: TGCGCCAGCAGCTCGGGACTAGCGACCCAAGAGACCCAGTACTTC.

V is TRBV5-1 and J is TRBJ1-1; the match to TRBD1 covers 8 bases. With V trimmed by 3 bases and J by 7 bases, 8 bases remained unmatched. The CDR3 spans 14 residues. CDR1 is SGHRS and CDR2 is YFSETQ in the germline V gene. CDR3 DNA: TGCGCCAGCAGCTCCAACCGGGACAGGCGTGAAGCTTTCTTT. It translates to CASSSNRDRREAFF.

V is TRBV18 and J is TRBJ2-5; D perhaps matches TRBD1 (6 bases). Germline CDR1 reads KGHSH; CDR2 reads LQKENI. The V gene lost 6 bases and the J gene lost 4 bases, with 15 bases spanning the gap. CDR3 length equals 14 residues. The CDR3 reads CASSLTGLGETQYF. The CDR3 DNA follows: TGTGCCAGCTCTCTCACAGGGCTGGGAGAGACCCAGTACTTC.

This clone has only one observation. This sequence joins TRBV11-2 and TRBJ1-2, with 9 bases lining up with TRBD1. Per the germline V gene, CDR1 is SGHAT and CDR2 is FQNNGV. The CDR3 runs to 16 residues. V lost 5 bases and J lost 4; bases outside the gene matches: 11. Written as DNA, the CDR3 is TGTGCCAGCAGCCAGCGCCCGGGACAGGGCGCCTATGGCTACACCTTC. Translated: CASSQRPGQGAYGYTF.